Shown below are 23 T cell receptor beta chains from a single sample sequenced in a study of CD8+CD57+ T cells in acquired aplastic anemia. An expansion of CD8+CD57+ cells by flow cytometry had been shown in patients chosen for sequencing. Genomic DNA, serving as template, underwent TCR beta VDJ and CDR3 profiling. TCRdb re-called the reads through MiXCR, storing one row per CDR3 protein. The data hold about 200,000 distinct CDR3 sequences, with approximately 65% observed a single time. The sequenced sample consisted of sorted CD4+, CD8+, or CD8+CD57+ T cells (not recorded which) from PBMCs. These receptors all come from a human donor with aplastic anemia.

The genes are TRBV7-9 and TRBJ2-5; D gene uncertain. Trimming stripped 4 bases from V and 8 bases from J, with 17 bases between. The CDR3 totals 14 residues. Looked up from germline, CDR1 is SEHNR and CDR2 is FQNEAQ (reference sequence). CDR3 sequence (DNA): TGTGCCAGCAGCTCCCCACAGTGGACGGGTACCCAGTACTTC. Its protein is CASSSPQWTGTQYF.

This chain uses TRBV20-1 with TRBJ2-2; 10 bases align to TRBD1. V gave up 1 base and J gave up 3 bases; unmatched junction bases: 2. Germline assignment: CDR1 DFQATT and CDR2 SNEGSKA (reference sequence). The CDR3 spans 15 residues. The CDR3 here is CSARVGTGDTGELFF. The DNA for the CDR3 is TGCAGTGCTAGAGTGGGGACAGGGGACACCGGGGAGCTGTTTTTT.

Turning to this clonotype: A clone one base away is much larger, so this may be a read error. This chain uses TRBV4-1 with TRBJ2-7; D not resolved. The germline gives CDR1 MGHRA, CDR2 YSYEKL. The CDR3 runs to 15 residues. The CDR3 loop reads CTSSQSADSTYEQYF. CDR3 sequence (DNA): TGCACCAGCAGCCAATCGGCGGATAGTACCTACGAGCAGTACTTC.

The chain joins TRBV10-3 to TRBJ1-2; D gene uncertain. The CDR3 has 18 amino acids. Germline V lookup: CDR1 ENHRY, CDR2 SYGVKD. V lost 3 bases, J lost 0 bases, and 20 bases lay in between. CDR3 sequence reads: CAISDLRVVDLANYGYTF. In DNA, the CDR3 is TGTGCCATCAGTGATCTACGAGTGGTGGATCTTGCTAACTATGGCTACACCTTC.

This chain connects TRBV10-1 to TRBJ2-1; D gene ambiguous. CDR3 size: 13 residues. Germline values: CDR1 WNHNN, CDR2 SYGVQD (reference sequence). V shed 2 bases and J shed 3 bases, with 5 bases lying between them. The CDR3 sequence: CASSEQYYNEQFF. The CDR3 DNA reads TGCGCCAGCAGTGAGCAGTACTACAATGAGCAGTTCTTC.

Regarding this clonotype: A read error may be the cause here, since a much bigger clone is one base away. The rearrangement links TRBV19 to TRBJ1-1; D perhaps matches TRBD1 (5 bases). Germline values: CDR1 LNHDA, CDR2 SQIVND (reference sequence). This CDR3 region has 13 residues. CDR3 residues: CASSRGPGTEALF. The CDR3, as DNA: TGTGCCAGTAGTAGGGGACCGGGCACTGAAGCTCTCTTT.

Turning to this clonotype: A much larger clone lies one base from this, so it may be a read error. The J gene is TRBJ1-4, the V gene TRBV12-5, with D possibly being TRBD1 (6 bases). Germline assignment: CDR1 LGHNT and CDR2 FRNRAP. The CDR3 is made up of 15 amino acids. Trimming cost V 5 bases and J 9 bases, with 19 bases left between them. CDR3 sequence: CASGPQGSGDKKLFF. In nucleotides, the CDR3 is TGTGCTAGTGGTCCACAGGGTTCCGGGGATAAAAAACTGTTTTTT.

The genes are TRBV4-3 and TRBJ2-1, with D possibly TRBD2 on 5 matching bases. There are 16 residues in the CDR3. V gave up 1 base and J gave up 3 bases, with 13 bases separating them. In germline, CDR1 is LGHNA, CDR2 YSLEER. The CDR3 DNA follows: TGCGCCAGCAGCCAAGGTGAAGCGGCCCTCTACAATGAGCAGTTCTTC. This codes for CASSQGEAALYNEQFF.

Only a few counts were recorded for this clonotype. The rearrangement uses TRBV7-3 and TRBJ1-1; unclear D gene. V shed 2 bases and J shed 1 base, with 5 bases lying between them. Per germline, CDR1 SGHTA and CDR2 FQGTGA. The CDR3 extends over 13 amino acids. CDR3 amino acids: CASSLAENTEAFF. Written as DNA, the CDR3 is TGTGCCAGCAGCTTAGCGGAGAACACTGAAGCTTTCTTT.

The chain recombines TRBV7-9 with TRBJ2-7; D may be TRBD2 (5 bases). The ends were cut back, 4 bases at V and 1 base at J, with 11 bases in the middle. The CDR3 is 14 amino acids. The germline gives CDR1 SEHNR, CDR2 FQNEAQ (reference sequence). As DNA, the CDR3 is TGTGCCAGCAGCTGGGAACGGGGTTCCTACGAGCAGTACTTC. Its protein is CASSWERGSYEQYF.

Details on this clonotype: A read error may produce the germline difference seen at one junction end. The chain links TRBV15 to TRBJ1-6; D gene unclear. The CDR3 is made up of 15 amino acids. Germline-derived CDR1 and CDR2 are LNHNV and YYDKDF (reference sequence). CDR3 region: CATSSSGSGNSPFHF. The CDR3 nucleotides read TGTGCCACCAGCAGTTCGGGGTCTGGTAATTCACCCTTCCACTTT.

The CDR3 region is CSARDHFRGDANEQFF. As DNA, the CDR3 is TGCAGTGCTAGAGATCATTTCAGGGGAGACGCCAATGAGCAGTTCTTC. The J gene is TRBJ2-1, the V gene TRBV20-1; tentatively, D is TRBD1 (6 bases). The germline V gene encodes CDR1 DFQATT and CDR2 SNEGSKA (reference sequence). Trimming pared 0 bases from V and 6 bases from J, leaving 18 bases between. This CDR3 has 16 amino acids.

This clonotype was seen only a few times. This chain connects TRBV7-2 to TRBJ2-7, with D possibly being TRBD1 (6 bases). CDR1 and CDR2 from the germline V gene are SGHTA and FQGNSA. V was trimmed by 1 base and J by 0 bases, leaving 10 bases between them. This CDR3 has 15 amino acids. The CDR3 spells CASSLGGTSSYEQYF. The CDR3 nucleotides read TGTGCCAGCAGCTTAGGGGGGACATCCTCCTACGAGCAGTACTTC.

The chain combines TRBV4-1 with TRBJ2-7; D is unclear. The CDR3 sequence is 18 residues long. Germline V gene sequence: CDR1 MGHRA, CDR2 YSYEKL. V shed 0 bases and J shed 2 bases, with 20 bases lying between them. The CDR3: CASSQDMPERTLAYEQYF. Written as DNA, the CDR3 is TGCGCCAGCAGCCAAGATATGCCGGAACGGACCCTGGCCTACGAGCAGTACTTC.

This clonotype was found a few times. The CDR3 reads CSVPGGGLTNYGYTF. CDR3 nucleotide sequence: TGCAGCGTCCCCGGGGGAGGACTGACTAACTATGGCTACACCTTC. The chain recombines TRBV29-1 with TRBJ1-2, with D perhaps matching TRBD1 (5 bases). The CDR3 spans 15 residues. CDR1 is SQVTM and CDR2 is ANQGSEA in the germline V gene. Deletions cut 6 bases from V and 0 bases from J, with 17 bases between.

This clonotype has ten or more counts. This chain joins TRBV2 and TRBJ2-3, with D unresolved. Trimming shortened V by 8 bases and J by 3 bases, and 12 bases separated the two germline ends. The CDR3 loop spans 13 amino acids. Germline V gene data show CDR1 as SNHLY and CDR2 as FYNNEI. The CDR3 region is CASRASGTDTQYF. Written as DNA, the CDR3 is TGTGCCAGCCGGGCCTCGGGTACAGATACGCAGTATTTT.

This clonotype was detected only a few times. This rearrangement joins TRBV10-3 to TRBJ2-5; 9 nucleotides match TRBD2. This CDR3 spans 18 amino acids. After removal of 0 bases from V and 3 bases from J, the junction contained 11 bases not matched to a gene. CDR1 and CDR2 (germline): ENHRY, SYGVKD. The CDR3 nucleotides are TGTGCCATCAGTGAGTCGAAAGGAGGGCTAGCGGGAAAAGAGACCCAGTACTTC. Its translation is CAISESKGGLAGKETQYF.

This sequence joins TRBV7-8 and TRBJ2-7; D uncertain. The CDR3 consists of 13 residues. Germline V gives CDR1 SGHVS, CDR2 FQNEAQ. V was shortened by 5 bases and J by 2 bases, with 10 bases between the two germline ends. The CDR3 coding sequence is TGTGCCAGCAGCCTCTACAGCCCCTACGAGCAGTACTTC. Encoded protein: CASSLYSPYEQYF.

The chain uses TRBV2 and TRBJ2-1; 12 bases line up with TRBD2. The CDR3 consists of 18 residues. The V gene end was trimmed by 2 bases and the J gene end by 2 bases; junction bases not matched to a gene: 7. CDR1 and CDR2 (germline): SNHLY, FYNNEI. The CDR3 here is CASSELPSGRGPYNEQFF. Written as DNA, the CDR3 is TGTGCCAGCAGTGAACTGCCTAGCGGGAGGGGGCCCTACAATGAGCAGTTCTTC.

The gene calls are TRBV4-3 and TRBJ1-1; 10 bases line up with TRBD1. CDR3 length equals 15 residues. Germline CDR1 and CDR2: LGHNA and YSLEER. The V and J ends lost 1 base and 11 bases, in that order; junction bases with no gene match: 10. The CDR3: CASSQVGMGQGWAFF. DNA for the CDR3: TGCGCCAGCAGCCAAGTTGGTATGGGACAGGGGTGGGCTTTCTTT.

In this sample, this clonotype turned up once. The V and J genes are TRBV11-3 and TRBJ2-1; D is perhaps TRBD1 or TRBD2 (5 bases each). Germline-derived CDR1 and CDR2 are SGHNT and YENEEA. V lost 4 bases, J lost 8 bases, and 18 bases lay in between. This CDR3 region has 15 residues. The DNA of the CDR3 is TGTGCCAGCAGCTACCTCCCTTGGGGGAGCGATGAGCAGTTCTTC. This codes for CASSYLPWGSDEQFF. Based on the CDR3 plus reference TRBV11-3 and TRBJ2-1, the full variable domain is EAGVVQSPRYKIIEKKQPVAFWCNPISGHNTLYWYLQNLGQGPELLIRYENEEAVDDSQLPKDRFSAERLKGVDSTLKIQPAELGDSAVYLCASSYLPWGSDEQFFGPGTRLTVL.

The CDR3 here is CSAGTSGRNTGELFF. The CDR3 region has the DNA TGCAGTGCCGGGACTAGCGGGAGGAACACCGGGGAGCTGTTTTTT. This chain joins TRBV20-1 and TRBJ2-2; 14 nucleotides align to TRBD2. Germline CDR1 is DFQATT and CDR2 is SNEGSKA (reference sequence). The CDR3 runs 15 residues. The trim removed 6 bases at V and 1 base at J, leaving 1 base unmatched.

This clonotype showed up just once. The genes are TRBV19 and TRBJ2-5; D ambiguous. This CDR3 is built from 13 residues. Per germline, CDR1 LNHDA and CDR2 SQIVND (reference sequence). V lost 3 bases to trimming and J lost 5 bases, with 10 bases between them. CDR3 loop: CASSIRLRETQYF. CDR3 nucleotide sequence: TGTGCCAGTAGTATCAGGCTACGGGAGACCCAGTACTTC.